This T cell receptor (beta chain) was found in a study of blood T cell repertoires in COVID-19. Study context: Donors in the United States, Italy and Spain gave samples during acute or convalescent COVID-19. The analysed material was cDNA or gDNA that came from T cells, B-cell-depleted T cells, or PBMCs.

This clone was detected only once. Germline lookup yields CDR1 MNHEY and CDR2 SVGAGI. The V gene lost 6 bases and the J gene lost 0 bases, with 14 bases spanning the gap. This CDR3 region has 15 residues. This table comes from immunoSEQ multiplex PCR, and its TCRdb copy is limited to in-frame clones, with some not included. The data show nearly 50,000 clones, with roughly 86% seen just once and about 5% held by the top ten. The material sequenced was peripheral blood. The receptor's source is a man aged 35 to 55 with active COVID-19. This rearrangement joins TRBV6-5 to TRBJ1-1; D gene uncertain. The CDR3 here is CASSRRTVMNTEAFF. The CDR3 nucleotides read TGTGCCAGCAGCCGACGGACTGTAATGAACACTGAAGCTTTCTTT.